This note documents a single T cell receptor beta chain sequence. This entry is derived from a study of blood T cell repertoires in COVID-19. Study as a whole: Sites in the United States, Italy and Spain provided acute and convalescent COVID-19 samples. In each case, the material was cDNA or gDNA derived from T cells, B-cell-depleted T cells, or PBMCs.

The CDR3 sequence is 15 residues long. Trimming took off 4 bases at V and 1 base at J, with 15 bases between the two ends. Germline loops: CDR1 SGHDT, CDR2 YYEEEE. Authors' analysis steps: For nucleated cells, counts were estimated from reference gene primer amplification. Some clones are missing from TCRdb's copy, which holds only in-frame ones; the method was immunoSEQ multiplex PCR. For V, J and clone size, that table is used; D and trimming come from the DNA. The data show some 60,000 clones, less than 85% seen once. The gene calls are TRBV5-6 and TRBJ2-7; D may be TRBD1 (6 bases). The TCR was taken from a woman between 45 and 65 years old with active or convalescent COVID-19. Sequencing was carried out using peripheral blood. The CDR3 DNA reads TGTGCCAGCAGCCATTCAGGGGCTCCTTCCTACGAGCAGTACTTC. As protein: CASSHSGAPSYEQYF.